What follows are 14 T cell receptor beta chains derived from one specimen sequenced in a study of identifying expanded T cells in peripheral blood. Sequencing was performed with immunoSEQ multiplex PCR; in TCRdb, only in-frame clones are kept and a portion is missing. Here the sample spans under 100,000 clones, about 85% being singletons. Sequenced: blood. Receptor source: a person between 18 and 69 years old in good health.

The rearrangement uses TRBV18 and TRBJ1-1; possible D gene TRBD1, 6 bases. Per the germline V gene, CDR1 is KGHSH and CDR2 is LQKENI. This CDR3 is 17 amino acids long. The V and J ends lost 0 bases and 0 bases respectively, with 14 bases between them. CDR3: CASSPPAGGPLNTEAFF. The DNA of the CDR3 is TGTGCCAGCTCACCACCGGCGGGGGGCCCCCTGAACACTGAAGCTTTCTTT.

Here the CDR3 DNA reads TGTGCCAGCAGAAAACAGGGTGGTAACTATGGCTACACCTTC. It translates to CASRKQGGNYGYTF. This chain joins TRBV11-2 and TRBJ1-2, with D possibly matching TRBD1 (6 bases). In germline, CDR1 is SGHAT, CDR2 FQNNGV. The CDR3 runs to 14 residues. V gave up 6 bases and J gave up 1 base, with 12 bases separating them. The entire variable domain, with the rest obtained from reference TRBV11-2 and TRBJ1-2, is as follows: EAGVAQSPRYKIIEKRQSVAFWCNPISGHATLYWYQQILGQGPKLLIQFQNNGVVDDSQLPKDRFSAERLKGVDSTLKIQPAKLEDSAVYLCASRKQGGNYGYTFGSGTRLTVV.

The rearrangement links TRBV5-6 to TRBJ2-7; D tentatively reads TRBD1 or TRBD2 (5 bases each). Germline V gene lookup returns CDR1 SGHDT and CDR2 YYEEEE. V lost 2 bases, J lost 7 bases, and 16 bases lay in between. The CDR3 contains 14 residues. CDR3 sequence: CASSLGTPGEEQYF. In nucleotides, the CDR3 is TGTGCCAGCAGCTTAGGGACGCCTGGAGAGGAGCAGTACTTC.

The genes are TRBV6-5 and TRBJ1-2, with 9 bases identical to TRBD1. The CDR3 runs 15 residues. Germline V CDR1 and CDR2: MNHEY, SVGAGI. V was clipped by 8 bases and J by 2 bases; unmatched bases: 9. The chain's CDR3 is CASYHTGGINYGYTF. In nucleotides, the CDR3 is TGTGCCAGCTACCACACAGGGGGCATCAACTATGGCTACACCTTC.

This clone was detected only once. The V gene is TRBV7-9, the J gene TRBJ1-1; TRBD1 matches at 7 bases. This CDR3 is 15 amino acids long. V was pared by 2 bases and J by 5 bases, with 8 bases of the junction left unmatched. Germline CDR1 reads SEHNR; CDR2 reads FQNEAQ (reference sequence). The CDR3 nucleotides read TGTGCCAGCAGCTTAATAGGACAGGTGGAGACTGAAGCTTTCTTT. Residues: CASSLIGQVETEAFF.

The gene calls are TRBV25-1 and TRBJ1-2; 7 positions agree with TRBD1. The CDR3 covers 15 residues. Germline V CDR1 and CDR2: MGHDK, SYGVNS. Trimming at V came to 2 bases and at J to 4 bases, leaving 7 bases not matched to a gene. The CDR3 nucleotides are TGTGCCAGCAGTGAACCCGGACAGGCGTTCTATGGCTACACCTTC. This encodes CASSEPGQAFYGYTF.

The rearrangement uses TRBV18 and TRBJ1-1; perhaps TRBD1 as D (6 bases). The ends were cut back, 5 bases at V and 8 bases at J, with 12 bases in the middle. Per germline, CDR1 KGHSH and CDR2 LQKENI. The CDR3 totals 12 residues. The CDR3 sequence: CASSWDNREAFF. Written as DNA, the CDR3 is TGTGCCAGCTCATGGGACAACCGCGAAGCTTTCTTT.

The V gene is TRBV19, the J gene TRBJ2-1; 13 positions agree with TRBD2. The V segment lost 11 bases and the J segment 8 bases; nucleotides outside the gene matches: 3. This CDR3 has 12 residues. From germline, CDR1 is LNHDA and CDR2 SQIVND (reference sequence). The CDR3 region is CAVGTSGDEQFF. The CDR3 DNA reads TGTGCCGTGGGGACTAGCGGGGATGAGCAGTTCTTC. Variable domain in full (rest from reference TRBV19 and TRBJ2-1): DGGITQSPKYLFRKEGQNVTLSCEQNLNHDAMYWYRQDPGQGLRLIYYSQIVNDFQKGDIAEGYSVSREKKESFPLTVTSAQKNPTAFYLCAVGTSGDEQFFGPGTRLTVL.

This chain connects TRBV11-3 to TRBJ1-1; TRBD1 might be the D (5 bases). CDR1 is SGHNT and CDR2 is YENEEA in the germline V gene. Trimming stripped 0 bases from V and 5 bases from J, with 19 bases between. The CDR3 runs 17 residues. CDR3 nucleotides: TGTGCCAGCAGCTTAGATAGCCCCGGTAGGGGAAGGACTGAAGCTTTCTTT. This sequence encodes CASSLDSPGRGRTEAFF.

The chain carries TRBV7-6 and TRBJ1-3; D is uncertain. Germline loops: CDR1 SGHVS, CDR2 FNYEAQ. This CDR3 has 18 amino acids. Trimming cost V 1 base and J 0 bases, with 16 bases left between them. The chain's CDR3 is CASSLVSPGTVSGNTIYF. The CDR3, as DNA: TGTGCCAGCAGCTTAGTTTCGCCAGGCACGGTCTCTGGAAACACCATATATTTT.

The chain couples TRBV5-4 to TRBJ2-1, with D possibly being TRBD1 (6 bases). Per the germline V gene, CDR1 is SGHNT and CDR2 is YYREEE (reference sequence). This CDR3 region has 15 residues. The V gene lost 5 bases and the J gene lost 4 bases, with 16 bases spanning the gap. In nucleotides, the CDR3 is TGTGCCAGCAGTCCTCGTACAGGGATATACAATGAGCAGTTCTTC. This encodes CASSPRTGIYNEQFF.

This clone has a single count. CDR3 region: CASSQGQGAVYGYTF. The DNA of the CDR3 is TGCGCCAGCAGCCAGGGACAGGGGGCGGTTTATGGCTACACCTTC. The gene calls are TRBV5-1 and TRBJ1-2; 12 bases align to TRBD1. The CDR3 extends over 15 amino acids. V lost 4 bases to trimming and J lost 5 bases; unmatched junction nucleotides: 6. Germline V gene sequence: CDR1 SGHRS, CDR2 YFSETQ.

The rearrangement joins TRBV27 to TRBJ1-1; D is undetermined. The V gene lost 3 bases and the J gene lost 0 bases, with 8 bases spanning the gap. Germline V CDR1 and CDR2: MNHEY, SMNVEV (reference sequence). CDR3 size: 14 residues. CDR3 loop: CASSFRSMNTEAFF. For the CDR3, the DNA is TGTGCCAGCAGTTTTAGAAGCATGAACACTGAAGCTTTCTTT.

The genes are TRBV2 and TRBJ1-2; 7 nucleotides line up with TRBD1. CDR3 size: 16 residues. Trimming took 6 bases from V and 8 from J; bases not matched to a gene: 18. Looked up from germline, CDR1 is SNHLY and CDR2 is FYNNEI. CDR3 DNA: TGTGCCAGCAGCCCGGGACAGAAAGTGGCGTCCGGCGGCTACACCTTC. Translation: CASSPGQKVASGGYTF. The variable domain in full, with the rest retrieved from reference TRBV2 and TRBJ1-2, is EPEVTQTPSHQVTQMGQEVILRCVPISNHLYFYWYRQILGQKVEFLVSFYNNEISEKSEIFDDQFSVERPDGSNFTLKIRSTKLEDSAMYFCASSPGQKVASGGYTFGSGTRLTVV.